The rows below give T cell receptor beta chains drawn from one sample of a study of blood T cell repertoires in COVID-19. Libraries were prepared by immunoSEQ multiplex PCR; TCRdb keeps only in-frame clonotypes and omits some of them. The sample carries fewer than 250,000 clones, 89% recorded once. Sequencing was done on a sample of peripheral blood. All receptors derive from a middle-aged woman with acute or convalescent COVID-19. Both conserved end residues are part of each CDR3. A D gene is named only where the DNA matches it firmly. A row's size may be missing; if present it is once, few, many or a size class.

clone size	V gene	J gene	D gene	CDR3 DNA	CDR3 protein
.	TRBV24-1	TRBJ2-3	TRBD1	TGTGCCACCAGTGATCCGGACAGGGGGCCAACAGATACGCAGTATTTT	CATSDPDRGPTDTQYF
.	TRBV3-1/TRBV3-2	TRBJ1-4	.	TGTGCCAGCAGCCAGGGGGCAGTCACTCTAGGTGAAAAACTGTTTTTT	CASSQGAVTLGEKLFF
.	TRBV24-1	TRBJ2-5	TRBD1	TGTGCCACCAGTGACGGGACAGTACAAGAGACCCAGTACTTC	CATSDGTVQETQYF
once	TRBV9	TRBJ2-3	TRBD2	TGTGCCAGCAGCCGGACTAGCGGGGGGTTCACAGATACGCAGTATTTT	CASSRTSGGFTDTQYF
.	TRBV4-2	TRBJ1-5	.	TGTGCCAGCAGCTCCCAATCCCAGAGGGAGCATCAGCCCCAGCATTTT	CASSSQSQREHQPQHF
once	TRBV6-5	TRBJ1-2	.	TGTGCCAGCATCAGGGCAAGTGGCTACACCTTC	CASIRASGYTF
.	TRBV27	TRBJ2-5	.	TGTGCCAGCAGTTTCTCAGGGATTTACCAAGAGACCCAGTACTTC	CASSFSGIYQETQYF
.	TRBV6-5	TRBJ1-1	TRBD1	TGTGCCAGCAGGAACCGGGACAGGGGGTCCTCAGCTTTCTTT	CASRNRDRGSSAFF
.	TRBV9	TRBJ1-1	.	TGTGCCAGCAGCATAACAGGGATCACCGAAGCTTTCTTT	CASSITGITEAFF
.	TRBV15	TRBJ1-2	TRBD1	TGTGCCACCAGCCGAGACAGGGACTATGGCTACACCTTC	CATSRDRDYGYTF
.	TRBV20-1	TRBJ1-1	.	TGCAGTGCTAGACAAAGTCACGGAGCTTTCTTT	CSARQSHGAFF
.	TRBV24-1	TRBJ2-3	.	TGTGCCACCATAGATCACACAGATACGCAGTATTTT	CATIDHTDTQYF
.	TRBV28	TRBJ2-1	.	TGTGCCGGATCACGGGACACCCTGTACAATGAGCAGTTCTTC	CAGSRDTLYNEQFF
.	TRBV7-9	TRBJ2-1	TRBD2	TGTGCCAGCAGCTTACCAGAACTAGCGGGGGGCCCGTTCGGGTTCTTC	CASSLPELAGGPFGFF
.	TRBV11-2	TRBJ2-3	.	TGTGCCAGCAGCTTTAAATCGGGAGATACGCAGTATTTT	CASSFKSGDTQYF
.	TRBV3-1/TRBV3-2	TRBJ1-2	.	TGTGCCAGCAGCCGCGGGGAGGGGAGGACCTATGGCTACACCTTC	CASSRGEGRTYGYTF
.	TRBV2	TRBJ2-5	.	TGTGCCAGCAGTGAACGGCGGATCCAAGAGACCCAGTACTTC	CASSERRIQETQYF
.	TRBV28	TRBJ2-6	TRBD1	TGTGCCAGCAGAGAGTATAGTGACAGGGGGGGATACTGGGCCAACGTCCTGACTTTC	CASREYSDRGGYWANVLTF
.	TRBV24-1	TRBJ1-1	TRBD1	TGTGCCACCAGTGATGTCCGGGAGGGGGCTGGAGCTTTCTTT	CATSDVREGAGAFF
.	TRBV9	TRBJ2-1	.	TGTGCCAGCAGCGCCTTTATAGCCACCTCCAATGAGCAGTTCTTC	CASSAFIATSNEQFF
.	TRBV6-5	TRBJ2-1	TRBD1	TGTGCCAGCAGCCTAGGACAGGAAGATTACAATGAGCAGTTCTTC	CASSLGQEDYNEQFF
.	TRBV5-1	TRBJ2-1	.	TGCGCCAGCAGCTTGAATACGGGGGATGAGCAGTTCTTC	CASSLNTGDEQFF